This TCR beta chain was sequenced in a study of blood T cells in healthy people across ages. Overall study results and limits: A roughly linear fall in TCR beta diversity per million T cells was seen with increasing age. Diversity figures derived from one million T cells were judged to underestimate the true value. PBMCs left unsorted prevented a conclusive naive versus antigen-experienced comparison.

Concerning this clonotype itself: Its antigen is currently unknown.

The second PCR ran roughly 6 to 11 cycles with a sample-barcoded 5' primer and J-beta primers. TCRdb independently ran MiXCR on the 5' RACE reads; one entry per CDR3 protein. The sample carries 600,000 or so distinct CDR3 sequences, 20% to 25% recorded once. The length of the CDR3 is 13 residues. Germline V gives CDR1 MDHEN, CDR2 SYDVKM. Trimming cost V 5 bases and J 3 bases, with 9 bases left between them. Roughly 9.2 milliliters was the volume of peripheral blood drawn from each donor. The TCR comes from a man aged 65 to 85 in good health. Specimen: blood. The J gene is TRBJ2-3, the V gene TRBV28; D unresolved. The CDR3 sequence is CASSNSKTDTQYF. The CDR3 DNA sequence: TGTGCCAGCAGTAACTCAAAGACAGATACGCAGTATTTT.